These 11 T cell receptor beta chains came from one sample sequenced in a study of blood T cell repertoires in COVID-19. Profiled with immunoSEQ multiplex PCR; TCRdb holds only in-frame clones, not every one. Here the sample spans about 46,000 clones, about 90% being singletons. Sequencing used peripheral blood. All receptors come from a man in his forties or fifties with acute or convalescent COVID-19.

The chain links TRBV24-1 to TRBJ2-2; D is perhaps TRBD1 (6 bases). The germline V gene encodes CDR1 KGHDR and CDR2 SFDVKD. The CDR3 has 15 amino acids. V gave up 7 bases and J gave up 5 bases, with 16 bases separating them. The CDR3 DNA sequence: TGTGCCACCAGGGGGGCAGGGGAAGAAACCGGGGAGCTGTTTTTT. It translates to CATRGAGEETGELFF.

The rearrangement joins TRBV18 to TRBJ2-1; TRBD2 aligns across 7 bases. The junction had 11 bases not matched to a gene; V was cut back by 3 bases and J by 9 bases. The CDR3 is 15 amino acids. CDR1 and CDR2 from the germline V gene are KGHSH and LQKENI. The CDR3 is CASSPYTGGGGEQFF. In DNA form, the CDR3 reads TGTGCCAGCTCACCCTATACAGGCGGGGGAGGTGAGCAGTTCTTC.

The V gene is TRBV18, the J gene TRBJ2-5, with TRBD1 identical over 7 bases. Trimming at V came to 3 bases and at J to 4 bases, leaving 5 bases not matched to a gene. Germline CDR1 reads KGHSH; CDR2 reads LQKENI. This CDR3 comprises 14 residues. DNA of the CDR3: TGTGCCAGCTCACCCACAGGGGTTGGAGAGACCCAGTACTTC. Translated, it gives CASSPTGVGETQYF.

V gene TRBV28 combines with J gene TRBJ2-4; tentative D call: TRBD2 (6 bases). V was trimmed by 8 bases and J by 2 bases, leaving 16 bases between them. This CDR3 has 15 amino acids. Germline CDR1 is MDHEN and CDR2 is SYDVKM. The CDR3 sequence: CASSGEAKPKNIQYF. The CDR3 nucleotides are TGTGCCAGCTCCGGGGAGGCTAAGCCCAAAAACATTCAGTACTTC.

CDR3 DNA sequence: TGTGCCAGCAGCTTATCCCTCAGGACTGAAGCTTTCTTT. Residues: CASSLSLRTEAFF. The chain is built from TRBV7-9 and TRBJ1-1, with unresolved D. The CDR3 covers 13 residues. Germline CDR1 SEHNR, CDR2 FQNEAQ (reference sequence). Between the trimmed V and J ends, which lost 2 bases and 5 bases, there was a span of 9 bases.

CDR3 sequence: CASSISQGGGYGYTF. For the CDR3, the DNA is TGTGCCAGTAGTATCTCCCAGGGAGGAGGCTATGGCTACACCTTC. This chain joins TRBV19 and TRBJ1-2, with a tentative D call TRBD1 (5 bases). Germline V gene sequence: CDR1 LNHDA, CDR2 SQIVND (reference sequence). CDR3 size: 15 residues. V gave up 3 bases and J gave up 4 bases, with 15 bases separating them.

The rearrangement links TRBV20-1 to TRBJ1-5, with 8 bases aligning to TRBD1. Germline loops: CDR1 DFQATT, CDR2 SNEGSKA (reference sequence). CDR3 length: 14 residues. With 3 bases clipped from V and 1 base from J, the junction kept 2 bases outside the gene matches. CDR3 sequence reads: CSASRQGSNQPQHF. The CDR3 nucleotides are TGCAGTGCTAGTAGACAGGGGAGCAATCAGCCCCAGCATTTT.

This clone showed up just a few times. The chain combines TRBV28 with TRBJ2-2; tentative D call: TRBD1 (6 bases). This CDR3 is built from 14 residues. Germline V lookup: CDR1 MDHEN, CDR2 SYDVKM. Trimming removed 10 bases at V and 0 bases at J, with 12 bases between. As DNA, the CDR3 is TGTGCCACCACCCGACAGGCGAACACCGGGGAGCTGTTTTTT. As protein: CATTRQANTGELFF.

This clone was observed once. The gene calls are TRBV28 and TRBJ2-4; D is unclear. This CDR3 is 12 amino acids long. The V gene's germline CDR1 is MDHEN and CDR2 SYDVKM. Trimming pared 6 bases from V and 1 base from J, leaving 4 bases between. Here the CDR3 DNA reads TGTGCCAGCAGGAGGGCCAAAAACATTCAGTACTTC. Translation: CASRRAKNIQYF.

V and J are TRBV7-3 and TRBJ2-2; 7 bases align to TRBD2. Trimming took 2 bases from V and 3 from J; bases not matched to a gene: 3. The CDR3 sequence is 15 residues long. Per germline, CDR1 SGHTA and CDR2 FQGTGA. CDR3 residues: CASSLAGRDTGELFF. The DNA for the CDR3 is TGTGCCAGCAGCTTAGCAGGGAGGGACACCGGGGAGCTGTTTTTT.

The rearrangement links TRBV4-1 to TRBJ2-3, with 10 bases fitting TRBD2. Germline values: CDR1 MGHRA, CDR2 YSYEKL. This CDR3 spans 16 amino acids. V shed 1 base and J 4 bases; nucleotides not matched to a gene: 5. CDR3 amino acids: CASSQGGSGRADTQYF. The CDR3 DNA sequence: TGCGCCAGCAGCCAAGGCGGCAGCGGGAGGGCAGATACGCAGTATTTT.